This T cell receptor beta chain was captured in a study of T-cell reconstitution after alpha-beta-depleted transplantation in children. Study-wide findings and caveats: It was newly produced T cells that mostly accounted for T-cell counts and diversity one year after transplant. High day-60 TCRbeta diversity in some patients came from surviving recipient T cells and thymic progenitors. Alpha-beta T cells about two months after transplant reportedly derived from several hundred expanded graft clones.

Preparation of the TCRbeta library used unique molecular identifiers. TCRdb ran MiXCR on the PCR reads and lists one entry per CDR3 protein. This table holds under 450,000 distinct CDR3 sequences, about 17% found once. To note about this clonotype: The target antigen is unknown.

This CDR3 comprises 12 residues. CDR1 is LNHDA and CDR2 is SQIVND in the germline V gene (reference sequence). Deletions cut 3 bases from V and 3 bases from J, with 6 bases between. The receptor was derived from a boy less than two years old who had a stem cell transplant for Wiskott-Aldrich syndrome, so the T cells may come from the graft donor. J is TRBJ2-7 and V is TRBV19; D remains unclear. Here the sequenced sample was PBMCs, mostly from graft donor cells, taken 360 days after TCRalphabeta/CD19-depleted stem cell transplant. This CDR3 is CASSMYGYEQYF. CDR3 DNA: TGTGCCAGTAGTATGTACGGCTACGAGCAGTACTTC.